This T cell receptor (beta chain) was observed in a study of T-cell reconstitution after alpha-beta-depleted transplantation in children. TCRbeta library preparation incorporated unique molecular identifiers. TCRdb re-called the PCR reads through MiXCR, storing one row per CDR3 protein. The sample records about 830,000 distinct CDR3 sequences, approximately 15% being singletons. The TCR was taken from a male patient aged 10 to 17 who had a stem cell transplant for acute lymphoblastic leukemia, so the T cells may come from the graft donor. The source was PBMCs, mostly from graft donor cells, collected 360 days after TCRalphabeta/CD19-depleted stem cell transplant.

This CDR3 is CAISERQGNTGELFF. The CDR3 nucleotides read TGTGCCATCAGTGAACGACAGGGGAACACCGGGGAGCTGTTTTTT. This chain links TRBV10-3 with TRBJ2-2; 7 bases are a match to TRBD1. Germline lookup yields CDR1 ENHRY and CDR2 SYGVKD. The CDR3 sequence is 15 residues long. V shed 3 bases, J shed 1 base, and the junction held 2 bases outside the gene matches.